Below are 20 T cell receptor beta chains sequenced from a single sample in a study of OX40 agonist ivuxolimab in advanced cancers. Assay used: immunoSEQ multiplex PCR; TCRdb lists only in-frame clones, some missing. This repertoire shows tens of thousands of clones, roughly 87% found once; its top ten account for 11% to 15%. Sequences were derived from CD4+ or CD8+ T cells sorted from blood, sampled in a trial of the OX40 agonist ivuxolimab. These receptors all stem from an adult with an advanced solid tumor such as melanoma, head and neck, liver or kidney cancer.

The chain recombines TRBV6-6 with TRBJ2-7, with TRBD2 as a possible D gene (6 bases). Trimming cost V 2 bases and J 2 bases, with 10 bases left between them. This CDR3 has 14 residues. Germline CDR1 is MNHNY and CDR2 is SVGAGI (reference sequence). CDR3 region: CASSYRGDTYEQYF. The CDR3 DNA reads TGTGCCAGCAGTTACCGCGGGGATACCTACGAGCAGTACTTC.

This chain links TRBV15 with TRBJ2-2; 9 nucleotides align to TRBD2. The CDR3 runs to 16 residues. V was clipped by 1 base and J by 4 bases; unmatched bases: 4. Germline CDR1 LNHNV, CDR2 YYDKDF (reference sequence). The CDR3: CATSRGSGSGTGELFF. The CDR3 DNA reads TGTGCCACCAGCAGAGGTAGCGGGAGCGGCACCGGGGAGCTGTTTTTT. The variable domain in full, with the rest retrieved from reference TRBV15 and TRBJ2-2, is DAMVIQNPRYQVTQFGKPVTLSCSQTLNHNVMYWYQQKSSQAPKLLFHYYDKDFNNEADTPDNFQSRRPNTSFCFLDIRSPGLGDTAMYLCATSRGSGSGTGELFFGEGSRLTVL.

This chain joins TRBV18 and TRBJ2-3, with 8 positions matching TRBD2. The CDR3 covers 16 residues. Germline V gives CDR1 KGHSH, CDR2 LQKENI. V dropped 0 bases and J dropped 4; count of bases not matched to a gene: 6. In DNA, the CDR3 is TGTGCCAGCTCACCACCACGGACTAGCAGACCAGATACGCAGTATTTT. It translates to CASSPPRTSRPDTQYF.

The chain is built from TRBV18 and TRBJ2-7; D possibly uses TRBD1 or TRBD2 (5 bases each). The CDR3 is 16 amino acids. Per germline, CDR1 KGHSH and CDR2 LQKENI. Trimming removed 1 base at V and 5 bases at J, with 18 bases between. CDR3: CASSPLHRTSGDEQYF. The CDR3, as DNA: TGTGCCAGCTCACCACTACACAGGACATCCGGGGACGAGCAGTACTTC.

The chain carries TRBV6-1 and TRBJ2-1; no firm D call. V lost 6 bases, J lost 0 bases, and 12 bases lay in between. The V gene's germline CDR1 is MNHNS and CDR2 SASEGT. This CDR3 contains 15 residues. Here the CDR3 reads CASRNSPTSYNEQFF. CDR3 bases: TGTGCCAGCAGGAATAGCCCCACCTCCTACAATGAGCAGTTCTTC.

V usage is TRBV30 and J usage is TRBJ1-1; D is ambiguous. This CDR3 spans 13 amino acids. Between the trimmed V and J ends, which lost 5 bases and 4 bases, there was a span of 14 bases. CDR1 is GTSNPN and CDR2 is SVGIG in the germline V gene (reference sequence). This chain's CDR3 is CAWVVGRGTEAFF. The CDR3 region has the DNA TGTGCCTGGGTTGTAGGGAGAGGCACTGAAGCTTTCTTT.

V is TRBV6-5 and J is TRBJ2-7; no firm D call. CDR1 is MNHEY and CDR2 is SVGAGI in the germline V gene. Trimming took 4 bases from V and 5 from J, leaving 18 bases between them. This CDR3 region has 15 residues. The CDR3 nucleotides read TGTGCCAGCAGTTTTTGGGCAAGTGAGAAGAACGAGCAGTACTTC. It yields the protein CASSFWASEKNEQYF.

This sequence joins TRBV28 and TRBJ2-5, with D perhaps matching TRBD1 (6 bases). Germline loops: CDR1 MDHEN, CDR2 SYDVKM. The CDR3 spans 15 residues. Trimming removed 6 bases at V and 1 base at J, with 15 bases between. CDR3 residues: CASSLRQVTQETQYF. CDR3 DNA sequence: TGTGCCAGCAGCCTCAGACAGGTGACCCAAGAGACCCAGTACTTC.

This chain uses TRBV6-6 with TRBJ2-7; 11 bases fit TRBD1. The ends lost 3 bases at V and 3 bases at J; junction bases unmatched: 1. CDR3 length: 14 residues. From germline, CDR1 is MNHNY and CDR2 SVGAGI (reference sequence). DNA for the CDR3: TGTGCCAGCAGTTATGGGACAGGGGGCTACGAGCAGTACTTC. Translating gives CASSYGTGGYEQYF.

This clone was observed once. The rearrangement joins TRBV15 to TRBJ1-2; D remains ambiguous. V lost 1 base and J lost 5, with 17 bases in between. There are 16 residues in the CDR3. The V gene's germline CDR1 is LNHNV and CDR2 YYDKDF (reference sequence). The CDR3: CATSRGSGRTRYGYTF. Here the CDR3 DNA reads TGTGCCACCAGCAGAGGTTCAGGCAGAACCAGATATGGCTACACCTTC.

The V and J genes are TRBV5-1 and TRBJ2-3, with TRBD2 identical over 10 bases. The length of the CDR3 is 16 residues. The V gene's germline CDR1 is SGHRS and CDR2 YFSETQ. With 0 bases clipped from V and 4 bases from J, the junction kept 5 bases outside the gene matches. The CDR3 nucleotides read TGCGCCAGCAGCTTGGTCCTAGCGGGAGCGGCAGATACGCAGTATTTT. Amino acid sequence: CASSLVLAGAADTQYF.

CDR3 nucleotide sequence: TGCGCCAGCAGCTTGGGACAGGGCTCCTACGAGCAGTACTTC. Its translation: CASSLGQGSYEQYF. This sequence joins TRBV5-1 and TRBJ2-7; 7 bases fit TRBD1. This CDR3 is built from 14 residues. Germline V gene lookup returns CDR1 SGHRS and CDR2 YFSETQ. Unmatched junction bases numbered 0, after V lost 0 bases and J lost 0 bases. Full variable domain (rest looked up from reference TRBV5-1 and TRBJ2-7): KAGVTQTPRYLIKTRGQQVTLSCSPISGHRSVSWYQQTPGQGLQFLFEYFSETQRNKGNFPGRFSGRQFSNSRSEMNVSTLELGDSALYLCASSLGQGSYEQYFGPGTRLTVT.

The genes are TRBV12-2 and TRBJ2-5; TRBD1 is the table's D call, not checked against the DNA. TRBV12-2 counts as a pseudogene. The length of the CDR3 is 15 residues. The CDR3 here is CASRQPDRAGETQYF. In nucleotides, the CDR3 is TGTGCAAGTCGCCAGCCGGACAGGGCTGGGGAGACCCAGTACTTC.

Concerning this clone: A read error may account for a junction end that differs from germline. The chain employs TRBV11-2 and TRBJ2-6; the D is unclear. CDR3 length equals 15 residues. Germline CDR1 is SGHAT and CDR2 is FQNNGV. CDR3 sequence (DNA): TGTGCCAGCAGCTTAGTGCCTTCTGAGGCCAACGTCCTGACTTTC. Translated: CASSLVPSEANVLTF.

The rearrangement joins TRBV18 to TRBJ1-1, with a weak D call TRBD1 (5 bases). The CDR3 has 13 amino acids. With 9 bases removed from V and 4 bases from J, the gap between germline ends came to 15 bases. Germline CDR1 is KGHSH and CDR2 is LQKENI. The CDR3 sequence is CASTLVGTTEAFF. CDR3 bases: TGTGCCAGTACACTCGTGGGGACCACTGAAGCTTTCTTT.

The chain joins TRBV7-9 to TRBJ2-1, with D possibly being TRBD2 (6 bases). The CDR3 length is 14 residues. Between the trimmed V and J ends, which lost 0 bases and 6 bases, there was a span of 9 bases. Germline V gene sequence: CDR1 SEHNR, CDR2 FQNEAQ (reference sequence). This chain's CDR3 is CASSLALASNEQFF. Written as DNA, the CDR3 is TGTGCCAGCAGCTTAGCCCTAGCGAGCAATGAGCAGTTCTTC.

This chain connects TRBV7-3 to TRBJ2-4; 7 nucleotides match TRBD1. The J segment lost 0 bases and the V segment lost 5 bases, leaving 7 bases of the junction unmatched. The CDR3 length is 16 residues. CDR1 and CDR2 from the germline V gene are SGHTA and FQGTGA. The CDR3 nucleotides read TGTGCCAGCAGCCCGGGGACAGTTCTAGCCAAAAACATTCAGTACTTC. Its protein is CASSPGTVLAKNIQYF.

The rearrangement links TRBV6-6 to TRBJ2-7; D gene uncertain. This CDR3 region has 12 residues. V shed 6 bases and J shed 3 bases, with 9 bases lying between them. Germline loops: CDR1 MNHNY, CDR2 SVGAGI (reference sequence). The CDR3, as DNA: TGTGCCAGCAGCAAGACAATCTACGAGCAGTACTTC. Its translation: CASSKTIYEQYF.

The chain employs TRBV18 and TRBJ2-7; D is uncertain. Per germline, CDR1 KGHSH and CDR2 LQKENI. V was pared by 6 bases and J by 9 bases, with 15 bases between. The CDR3 covers 12 residues. The CDR3 is CASSPGTSGQYF. In DNA, the CDR3 is TGTGCCAGCTCGCCTGGAACGAGTGGGCAGTACTTC.

The V call is TRBV11-2, the J call TRBJ2-5; perhaps TRBD1 as D (6 bases). V was clipped by 4 bases and J by 1 base, with 16 bases between them. The CDR3 spans 16 residues. CDR1 is SGHAT, CDR2 FQNNGV, per germline. DNA for the CDR3: TGTGCCAGCAGCTCACGCCGGACAGAACCCCAAGAGACCCAGTACTTC. It codes for CASSSRRTEPQETQYF.